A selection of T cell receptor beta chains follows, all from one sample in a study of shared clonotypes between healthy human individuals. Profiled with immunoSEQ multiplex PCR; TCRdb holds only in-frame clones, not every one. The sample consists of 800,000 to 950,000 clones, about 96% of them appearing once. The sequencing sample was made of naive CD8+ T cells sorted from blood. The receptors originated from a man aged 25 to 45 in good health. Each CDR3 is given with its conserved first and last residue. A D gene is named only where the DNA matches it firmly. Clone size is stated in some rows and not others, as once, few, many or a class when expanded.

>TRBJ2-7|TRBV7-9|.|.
TGTGCCAGCAGCCCTCGGGACTCGGAGGTAGAGCAGTACTTC
CASSPRDSEVEQYF
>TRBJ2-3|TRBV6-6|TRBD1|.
TGTGCCAGCAGTTACACAGGGACAGAATACACAGATACGCAGTATTTT
CASSYTGTEYTDTQYF
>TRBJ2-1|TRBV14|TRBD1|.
TGTGCCAGCAGCTTCAGGGGGCTAGCGCCCAATGAGCAGTTCTTC
CASSFRGLAPNEQFF
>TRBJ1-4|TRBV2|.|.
TGTGCCAGTAGTAGGGGGGGCCTAAATGAAAAACTGTTTTTT
CASSRGGLNEKLFF
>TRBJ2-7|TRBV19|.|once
TGTGCCAGTAGTACCCTCCCGGGCCGCGAGCAGTACTTC
CASSTLPGREQYF
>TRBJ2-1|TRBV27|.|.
TGTGCCAGCATGGTCGGCTTCCAAGGAAATGAGCAGTTCTTC
CASMVGFQGNEQFF
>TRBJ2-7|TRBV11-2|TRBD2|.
TGTGCCAGCAGCTTAGCGGAGGGACTAGCTCTCGAGCAGTACTTC
CASSLAEGLALEQYF
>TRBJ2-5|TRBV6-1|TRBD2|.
TGTGCCACCAGACTAGCGGGAGAGGAGACCCAGTACTTC
CATRLAGEETQYF
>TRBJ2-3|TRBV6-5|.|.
TGTGCCAGCAGTTACTCCGGGATGGATACGCAGTATTTT
CASSYSGMDTQYF
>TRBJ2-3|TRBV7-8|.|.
TGTGCCAGCAGCTTACACCATACTAGCACAGATACGCAGTATTTT
CASSLHHTSTDTQYF
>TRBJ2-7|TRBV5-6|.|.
TGTGCCAGCAGCTCCCAGGTAGGGACGCTGGCCTACGAGCGGCAGTACTTC
CASSSQVGTLAYERQYF
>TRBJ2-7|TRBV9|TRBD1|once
TGTGCCAGCAGCTTGGACAGGGCCGGCGAGCAGTACTTC
CASSLDRAGEQYF
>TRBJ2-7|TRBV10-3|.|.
TGTGCCATCAGTGACCTGACTCAGACTCCGTACGAGCAGTACTTC
CAISDLTQTPYEQYF
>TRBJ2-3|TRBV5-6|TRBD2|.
TGTGCCAGCAGCGGCAAACTAGCGGGAGTGGTCGATACGCAGTATTTT
CASSGKLAGVVDTQYF
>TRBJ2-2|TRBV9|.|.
TGTGCCAGCAGCATGTCGGGCACCGGGGAGCTGTTTTTT
CASSMSGTGELFF
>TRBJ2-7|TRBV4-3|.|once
TGCGCCAGCAGCCAAGGAGGAGGGGGCGCGGGAATTTACGAGCAGTACTTC
CASSQGGGGAGIYEQYF
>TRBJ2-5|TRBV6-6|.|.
TGTGCCAGCAGTTACGCGGCGGTTCAAGAGACCCAGTACTTC
CASSYAAVQETQYF
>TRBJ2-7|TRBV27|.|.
TGTGCCAGCAGTCCCGGAGGGGGGGCCTACGAGCAGTACTTC
CASSPGGGAYEQYF
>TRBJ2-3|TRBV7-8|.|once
TGTGCCAGCAGCTTTCTGGGAATTGGTAACACAGATACGCAGTATTTT
CASSFLGIGNTDTQYF
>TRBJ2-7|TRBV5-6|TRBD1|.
TGTGCCAGCAGCTACACGGGACAGATCTACGAGCAGTACTTC
CASSYTGQIYEQYF
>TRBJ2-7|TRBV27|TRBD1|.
TGTGCCAGCAGTTCCGGACAGGTAAACTACGAGCAGTACTTC
CASSSGQVNYEQYF
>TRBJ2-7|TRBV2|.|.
TGTGCCAGCAGTGAAGCAACGTTC
CASSEATF
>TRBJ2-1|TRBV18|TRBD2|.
TGTGCCAGCTCACCGTTTTCGACTAGCGGAAACAGAAGCTCCTACAATGAGCAGTTCTTC
CASSPFSTSGNRSSYNEQFF
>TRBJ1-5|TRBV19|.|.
TGTGCCAGTAGTATTCTATCTCGGGACAGCAATCAGCCCCAGCATTTT
CASSILSRDSNQPQHF
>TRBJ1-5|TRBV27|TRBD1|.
TGTGCCAGCAGTTTGGGGGGACAGGGAAGTCAGCCCCAGCATTTT
CASSLGGQGSQPQHF
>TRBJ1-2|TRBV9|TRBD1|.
TGTGCCAGCAGTCTCGGGACAGACTATGGCTACACCTTC
CASSLGTDYGYTF
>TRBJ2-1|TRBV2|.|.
TGTGCCAGCCTTTCTGGGGGTGGCCAGCAGTTCTTC
CASLSGGGQQFF
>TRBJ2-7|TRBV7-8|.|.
TGTGCCAGCAGCTTAGCCGGACGGCTTGTCAACGAGCAGTACTTC
CASSLAGRLVNEQYF
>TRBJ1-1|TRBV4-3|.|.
TGCGCCAGCAGCCAAGAGAAGGGTCGCACTGAAGCTTTCTTT
CASSQEKGRTEAFF
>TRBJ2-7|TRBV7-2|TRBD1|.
TGTGCCAGCACCCCCGGGACAGGGAATTCAGAGCAGTACTTC
CASTPGTGNSEQYF
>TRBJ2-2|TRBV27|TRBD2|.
TGTGCCAGCAGCCCAAGGACTAGCGGAAACACCGGGGAGCTGTTTTTT
CASSPRTSGNTGELFF
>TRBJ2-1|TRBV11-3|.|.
TGTGCCAGCAGCTTGAGTGGAAACGGCAATGAGCAGTTCTTC
CASSLSGNGNEQFF
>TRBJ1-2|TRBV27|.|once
TGTGCCAGCAGTTTATCCCGGGGTCGTGGCTACACCTTC
CASSLSRGRGYTF
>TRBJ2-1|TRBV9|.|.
TGTGCCAGCAGCGTAGGACCGGAAAACTCCTACAATGAGCAGTTCTTC
CASSVGPENSYNEQFF
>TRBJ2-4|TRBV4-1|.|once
TGCGCCAGCAGCCAAGTTTGGGCAGAACTAGCCAAAAACATTCAGTACTTC
CASSQVWAELAKNIQYF
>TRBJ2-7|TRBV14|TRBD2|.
TGTGCCAGCACCGCTGGCGGGAGGTACTACGAGCAGTACTTC
CASTAGGRYYEQYF
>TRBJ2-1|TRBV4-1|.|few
TGCGCCAGCAGCCCCGGGATGAACAGGCTACGTTGGCAGTTCTTC
CASSPGMNRLRWQFF